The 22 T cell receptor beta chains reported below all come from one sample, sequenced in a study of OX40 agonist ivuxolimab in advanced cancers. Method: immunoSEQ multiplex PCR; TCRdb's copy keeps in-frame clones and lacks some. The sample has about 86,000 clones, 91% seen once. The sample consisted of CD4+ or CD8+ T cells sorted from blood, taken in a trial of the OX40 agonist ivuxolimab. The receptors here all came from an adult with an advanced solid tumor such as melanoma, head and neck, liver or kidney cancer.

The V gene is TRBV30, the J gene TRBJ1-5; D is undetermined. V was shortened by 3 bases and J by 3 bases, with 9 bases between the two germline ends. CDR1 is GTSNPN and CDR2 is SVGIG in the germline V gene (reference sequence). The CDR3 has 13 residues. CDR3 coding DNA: TGTGCCTGGAGGAACAGCTTCAATCAGCCCCAGCATTTT. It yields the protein CAWRNSFNQPQHF.

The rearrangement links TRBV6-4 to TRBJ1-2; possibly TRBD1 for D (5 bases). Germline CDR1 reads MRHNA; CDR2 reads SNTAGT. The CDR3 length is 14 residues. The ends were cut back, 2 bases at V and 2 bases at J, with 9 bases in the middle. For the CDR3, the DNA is TGTGCCAGCAGTGACGGGGCGGCGAACTATGGCTACACCTTC. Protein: CASSDGAANYGYTF.

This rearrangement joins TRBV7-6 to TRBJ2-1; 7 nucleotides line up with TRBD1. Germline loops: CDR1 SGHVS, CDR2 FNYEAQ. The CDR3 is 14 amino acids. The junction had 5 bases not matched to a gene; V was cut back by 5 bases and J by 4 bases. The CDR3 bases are TGTGCCAGCAGCACGTGGGGACAGTACAATGAGCAGTTCTTC. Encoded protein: CASSTWGQYNEQFF.

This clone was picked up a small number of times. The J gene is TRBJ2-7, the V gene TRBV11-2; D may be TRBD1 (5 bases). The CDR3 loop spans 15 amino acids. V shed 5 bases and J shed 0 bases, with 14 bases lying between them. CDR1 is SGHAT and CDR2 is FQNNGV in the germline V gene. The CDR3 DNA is TGTGCCAGCAGCAATCCAACAGGTAGCTCCTACGAGCAGTACTTC. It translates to CASSNPTGSSYEQYF. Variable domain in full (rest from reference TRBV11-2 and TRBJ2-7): EAGVAQSPRYKIIEKRQSVAFWCNPISGHATLYWYQQILGQGPKLLIQFQNNGVVDDSQLPKDRFSAERLKGVDSTLKIQPAKLEDSAVYLCASSNPTGSSYEQYFGPGTRLTVT.

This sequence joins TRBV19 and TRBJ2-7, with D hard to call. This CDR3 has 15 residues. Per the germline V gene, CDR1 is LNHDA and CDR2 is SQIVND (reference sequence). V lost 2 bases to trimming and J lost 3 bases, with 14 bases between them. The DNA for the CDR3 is TGTGCCAGTAGTATACGAGGTCCCCTAGGCTACGAGCAGTACTTC. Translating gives CASSIRGPLGYEQYF.

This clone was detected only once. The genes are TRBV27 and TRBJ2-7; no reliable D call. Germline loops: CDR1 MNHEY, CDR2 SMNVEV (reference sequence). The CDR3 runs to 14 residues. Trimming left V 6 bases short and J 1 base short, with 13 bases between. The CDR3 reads CASSRRSVSYEQYF. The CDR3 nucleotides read TGTGCCAGCAGCCGTCGATCAGTTTCCTACGAGCAGTACTTC.

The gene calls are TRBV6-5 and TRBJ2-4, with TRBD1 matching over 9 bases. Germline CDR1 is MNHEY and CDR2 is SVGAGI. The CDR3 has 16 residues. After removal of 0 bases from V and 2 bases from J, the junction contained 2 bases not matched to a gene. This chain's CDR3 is CASSYSTGGSKNIQYF. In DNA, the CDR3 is TGTGCCAGCAGTTACTCGACAGGGGGATCCAAAAACATTCAGTACTTC.

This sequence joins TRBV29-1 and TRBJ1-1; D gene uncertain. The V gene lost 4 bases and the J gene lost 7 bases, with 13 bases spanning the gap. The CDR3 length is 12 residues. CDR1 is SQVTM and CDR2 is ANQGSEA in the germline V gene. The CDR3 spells CSVVGWEVEAFF. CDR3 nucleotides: TGCAGCGTTGTGGGTTGGGAAGTTGAAGCTTTCTTT.

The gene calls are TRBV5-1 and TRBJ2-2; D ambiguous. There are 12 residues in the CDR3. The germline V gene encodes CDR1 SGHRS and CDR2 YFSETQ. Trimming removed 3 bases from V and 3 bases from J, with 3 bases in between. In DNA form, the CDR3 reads TGCGCCAGCAGCTCCCACACCGGGGAGCTGTTTTTT. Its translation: CASSSHTGELFF. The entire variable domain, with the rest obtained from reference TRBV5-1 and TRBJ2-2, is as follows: KAGVTQTPRYLIKTRGQQVTLSCSPISGHRSVSWYQQTPGQGLQFLFEYFSETQRNKGNFPGRFSGRQFSNSRSEMNVSTLELGDSALYLCASSSHTGELFFGEGSRLTVL.

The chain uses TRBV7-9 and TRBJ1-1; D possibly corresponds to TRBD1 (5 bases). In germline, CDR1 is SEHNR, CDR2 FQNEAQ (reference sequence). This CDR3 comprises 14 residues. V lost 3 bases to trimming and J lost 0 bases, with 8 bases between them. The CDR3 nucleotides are TGTGCCAGCAGCTTTCAGGGAGTGAACACTGAAGCTTTCTTT. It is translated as CASSFQGVNTEAFF.

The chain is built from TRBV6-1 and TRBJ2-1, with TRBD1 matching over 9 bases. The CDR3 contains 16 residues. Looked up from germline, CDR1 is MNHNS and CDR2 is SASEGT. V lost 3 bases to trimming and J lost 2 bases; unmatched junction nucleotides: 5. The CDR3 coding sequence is TGTGCCAGCAGTGAGGGGGACAGGGATCCCTACAATGAGCAGTTCTTC. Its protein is CASSEGDRDPYNEQFF.

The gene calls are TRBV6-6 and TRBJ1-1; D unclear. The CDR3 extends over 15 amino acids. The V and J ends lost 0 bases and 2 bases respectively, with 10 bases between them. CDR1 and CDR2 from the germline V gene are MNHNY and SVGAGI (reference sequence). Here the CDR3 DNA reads TGTGCCAGCAGTTACTCCGGCACGGGAAACACTGAAGCTTTCTTT. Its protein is CASSYSGTGNTEAFF.

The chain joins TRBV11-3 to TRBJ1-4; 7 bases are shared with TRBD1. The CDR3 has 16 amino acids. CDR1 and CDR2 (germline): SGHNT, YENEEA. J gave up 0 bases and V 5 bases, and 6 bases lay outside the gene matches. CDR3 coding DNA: TGTGCCAGCAGCCTGACAGGGAACCCAACTAATGAAAAACTGTTTTTT. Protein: CASSLTGNPTNEKLFF.

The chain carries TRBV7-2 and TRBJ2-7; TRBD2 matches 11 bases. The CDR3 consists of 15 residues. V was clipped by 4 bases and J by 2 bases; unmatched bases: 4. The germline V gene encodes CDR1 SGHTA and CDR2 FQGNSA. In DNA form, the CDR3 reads TGTGCCAGCAGCTCTCTACTAGCGGGAGCCTACGAGCAGTACTTC. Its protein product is CASSSLLAGAYEQYF.

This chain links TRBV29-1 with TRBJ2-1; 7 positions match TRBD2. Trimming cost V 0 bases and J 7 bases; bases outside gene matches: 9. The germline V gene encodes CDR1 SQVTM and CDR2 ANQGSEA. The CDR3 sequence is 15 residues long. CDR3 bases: TGCAGCGTTGAAGATCCAGCGGGAAAAAGGAATGAGCAGTTCTTC. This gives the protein CSVEDPAGKRNEQFF.

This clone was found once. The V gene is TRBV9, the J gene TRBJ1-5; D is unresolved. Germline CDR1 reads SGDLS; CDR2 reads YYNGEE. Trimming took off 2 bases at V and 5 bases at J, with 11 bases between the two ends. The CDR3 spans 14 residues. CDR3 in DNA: TGTGCCAGCAGCGTTGGGAGGACGGATCAGCCCCAGCATTTT. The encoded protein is CASSVGRTDQPQHF. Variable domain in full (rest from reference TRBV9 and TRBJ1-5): DSGVTQTPKHLITATGQRVTLRCSPRSGDLSVYWYQQSLDQGLQFLIQYYNGEERAKGNILERFSAQQFPDLHSELNLSSLELGDSALYFCASSVGRTDQPQHFGDGTRLSIL.

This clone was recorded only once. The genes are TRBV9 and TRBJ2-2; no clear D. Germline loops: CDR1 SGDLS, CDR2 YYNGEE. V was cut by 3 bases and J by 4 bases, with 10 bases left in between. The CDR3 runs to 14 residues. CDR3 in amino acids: CASSGTAATGELFF. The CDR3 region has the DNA TGTGCCAGCAGCGGCACGGCGGCCACCGGGGAGCTGTTTTTT.

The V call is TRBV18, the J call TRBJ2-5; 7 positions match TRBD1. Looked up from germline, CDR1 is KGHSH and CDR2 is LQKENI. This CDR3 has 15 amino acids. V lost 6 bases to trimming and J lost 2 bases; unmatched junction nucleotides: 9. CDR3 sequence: CASSRPGQSQETQYF. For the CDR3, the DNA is TGTGCCAGCTCGCGTCCGGGACAGTCTCAAGAGACCCAGTACTTC.

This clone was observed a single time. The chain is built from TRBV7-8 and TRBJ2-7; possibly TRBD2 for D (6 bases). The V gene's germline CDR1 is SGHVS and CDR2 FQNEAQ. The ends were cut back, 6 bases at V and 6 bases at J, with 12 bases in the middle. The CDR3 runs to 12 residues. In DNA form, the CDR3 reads TGTGCCAGCAGGTCCCTAGCGCGCGAGCAGTACTTC. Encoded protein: CASRSLAREQYF.

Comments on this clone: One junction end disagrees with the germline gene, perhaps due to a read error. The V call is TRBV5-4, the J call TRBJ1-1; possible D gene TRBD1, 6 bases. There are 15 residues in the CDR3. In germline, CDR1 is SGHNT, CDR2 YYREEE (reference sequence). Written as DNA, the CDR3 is TGCGCCAGCAGCTCCTCCCCGGACAGAAACACTGAAGCTTTCTTT. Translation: CASSSSPDRNTEAFF.

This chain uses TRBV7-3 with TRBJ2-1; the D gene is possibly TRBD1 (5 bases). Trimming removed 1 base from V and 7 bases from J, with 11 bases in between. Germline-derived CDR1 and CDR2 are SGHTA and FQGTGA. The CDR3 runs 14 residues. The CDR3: CASSLRGSINEQFF. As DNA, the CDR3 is TGTGCCAGCAGCTTAAGGGGCTCGATTAATGAGCAGTTCTTC. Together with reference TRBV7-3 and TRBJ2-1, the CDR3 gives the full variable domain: GAGVSQTPSNKVTEKGKYVELRCDPISGHTALYWYRQSLGQGPEFLIYFQGTGAADDSGLPNDRFFAVRPEGSVSTLKIQRTERGDSAVYLCASSLRGSINEQFFGPGTRLTVL.

In DNA, the CDR3 is TGTGCCAGCAGGGGGGGGACAGTTGAAGCTTTCTTT. Amino acids: CASRGGTVEAFF. This chain joins TRBV6-1 and TRBJ1-1, with 7 bases lining up with TRBD1. The CDR3 runs to 12 residues. The J segment lost 7 bases and the V segment lost 6 bases, leaving 5 bases of the junction unmatched. From germline, CDR1 is MNHNS and CDR2 SASEGT.